This T cell receptor gamma chain was observed in a study of Vδ1+ human thymocytes. This CDR3 has 13 amino acids. V gave up 6 bases and J gave up 0 bases; unmatched junction bases: 5. The germline V gene has CDR1 VINAFY and CDR2 YDVSNSKD. The sorted cells were CD3+ Vdelta1+ Vdelta2- thymocytes from alphabeta-depleted thymus. This clone was counted only a few times. Its antigen is currently unknown. Study results and caveats: Thymic TRG and TRD repertoires appeared highly polyclonal, with Gaussian CDR3 length distributions. Donors shared many TRG clonotypes but few TRD clonotypes. Approximately 19% of thymic delta-chain sequences were Vdelta2, with few Vdelta3, unlike blood Vdelta1+ controls.

Sequences come from RNA converted to cDNA by reverse transcription. The CDR3 regions were amplified by multiplex PCR from V-gene primers to a constant-region primer. TCRdb fed the multiplex PCR reads to CATT. The sample carries under 25,000 gamma-chain clones, roughly 13% recorded once. This receptor was taken from a child younger than two who had congenital heart surgery. The J gene is TRGJ1 or TRGJ2, the V gene TRGV5. Sequenced sample: Vdelta1+ gamma-delta thymocytes from the thymus. Noted subset: FACS-sorted CD3+ TCRalphabeta- TCRVdelta1+ TCRVdelta2- thymocytes. The CDR3 region has the DNA TGTGCCACCTGGACTCGGAATTATTATAAGAAACTCTTT. Protein: CATWTRNYYKKLF.